The clone carrying this TCR beta chain appeared many times. Its antigen is still unknown. This sample is part of a study of Graves' ophthalmopathy and Graves' hyperthyroidism. General observations from the study: Prediction of ophthalmopathy progression reached roughly 64% sensitivity and roughly 72% specificity.

The germline gives CDR1 LGHNA, CDR2 YSLEER. The CDR3 is 16 residues long. Deletions cut 0 bases from V and 0 bases from J, with 6 bases between. Out of about 11 ml of fresh peripheral blood, PBMCs were obtained. Amplified material comprised TCR beta CDR3 regions derived from RNA transcripts. RT-PCR in the first round used HTBI primers; a second-round multiplex PCR followed. TCRdb itself ran the multiplex PCR reads through MiXCR, one entry per CDR3 protein. The table has approximately 160,000 distinct CDR3 sequences, roughly 36% seen once. This chain connects TRBV4-3 to TRBJ2-6; no reliable D call. The sample comprised peripheral blood. The sequence was collected from a man between 25 and 39 years old with Graves' ophthalmopathy. This CDR3 reads CASSQDPDSGANVLTF. CDR3 nucleotide sequence: TGCGCCAGCAGCCAAGATCCAGACTCTGGGGCCAACGTCCTGACTTTC.